Below, 25 T cell receptor beta chains from the same sample are listed, as sequenced in a study of CD8 T cells in Susac syndrome. Random hexamers served to reverse transcribe about 0.45 to 1 ug RNA. Via MiXCR, TCRdb re-called the immunoSEQ multiplex PCR reads, giving one row per CDR3 protein. Of 120,000 or so distinct CDR3 sequences listed, 95% to 96% are singletons. The sample comprised CD4+ T cells from PBMCs. The receptors stem from a human donor with Susac syndrome.

This chain joins TRBV29-1 and TRBJ2-3, with TRBD2 matching over 12 bases. Per the germline V gene, CDR1 is SQVTM and CDR2 is ANQGSEA. V was pared by 7 bases and J by 6 bases, with 11 bases of the junction left unmatched. This CDR3 contains 15 residues. As DNA, the CDR3 is TGCAGCGCCCTTCTAGCGGGAGGGCCCGTGGATACGCAGTATTTT. It yields the protein CSALLAGGPVDTQYF.

The rearrangement uses TRBV6-5 and TRBJ2-7; the D is unclear. Per germline, CDR1 MNHEY and CDR2 SVGAGI. Trimming took 2 bases from V and 6 from J, leaving 11 bases between them. The CDR3 consists of 13 residues. CDR3 loop: CASSYPPAAEQYF. Written as DNA, the CDR3 is TGTGCCAGCAGTTACCCGCCGGCTGCCGAGCAGTACTTC.

The rearrangement uses TRBV29-1 and TRBJ2-7; TRBD2 agrees at 14 bases. The CDR3 totals 17 residues. Germline V gene lookup returns CDR1 SQVTM and CDR2 ANQGSEA. The trim removed 4 bases at V and 2 bases at J, leaving 10 bases unmatched. CDR3 protein: CSVGSGTSGRAAYEQYF. The CDR3 DNA is TGCAGCGTTGGCTCCGGGACTAGCGGGAGAGCTGCCTACGAGCAGTACTTC.

The gene calls are TRBV20-1 and TRBJ2-6; D remains ambiguous. Germline V gene sequence: CDR1 DFQATT, CDR2 SNEGSKA (reference sequence). The CDR3 extends over 15 amino acids. Trimming took off 0 bases at V and 0 bases at J, with 6 bases between the two ends. The CDR3 bases are TGCAGTGCTAGAGATCGGACCTCTGGGGCCAACGTCCTGACTTTC. The encoded protein is CSARDRTSGANVLTF.

This chain links TRBV5-1 with TRBJ2-3, with D possibly matching TRBD1 (6 bases). CDR1 and CDR2 from the germline V gene are SGHRS and YFSETQ. The germline V and J ends were trimmed by 2 bases and 0 bases, with 16 bases remaining between them. This CDR3 spans 17 amino acids. Here the CDR3 reads CASSLGDRTPSTDTQYF. Here the CDR3 DNA reads TGCGCCAGCAGCTTAGGAGACAGGACGCCTAGCACAGATACGCAGTATTTT.

The chain carries TRBV5-4 and TRBJ2-5, with 9 nucleotides matching TRBD2. The CDR3 has 17 amino acids. The germline CDR1 and CDR2 sequences are SGHNT and YYREEE (reference sequence). The junction had 8 bases not matched to a gene; V was cut back by 0 bases and J by 2 bases. This CDR3 reads CASSLGVAGAVQETQYF. CDR3 bases: TGTGCCAGCAGCTTGGGTGTAGCGGGAGCAGTACAAGAGACCCAGTACTTC.

The chain couples TRBV29-1 to TRBJ1-1, with 7 bases lining up with TRBD1. The CDR3 contains 10 residues. Trimming cost V 7 bases and J 11 bases; bases outside gene matches: 7. CDR1 is SQVTM, CDR2 ANQGSEA, per germline. CDR3 in DNA: TGCAGCGCCCTTAGGGGGCGGGCTTTCTTT. Translating gives CSALRGRAFF. The full variable domain, with the rest looked up from reference TRBV29-1 and TRBJ1-1, is SAVISQKPSRDICQRGTSLTIQCQVDSQVTMMFWYRQQPGQSLTLIATANQGSEATYESGFVIDKFPISRPNLTFSTLTVSNMSPEDSSIYLCSALRGRAFFGQGTRLTVV.

This clonotype came up a few times. The rearrangement uses TRBV6-6 and TRBJ2-5; D is uncertain. The length of the CDR3 is 11 residues. The V end lost 5 bases, the J end lost 5 bases, and 6 bases lay between the germline ends. Germline assignment: CDR1 MNHNY and CDR2 SVGAGI (reference sequence). The CDR3 loop reads CASSAGETQYF. The CDR3 DNA sequence: TGTGCCAGCAGTGCCGGTGAGACCCAGTACTTC.

The V gene is TRBV27, the J gene TRBJ2-1, with D perhaps TRBD2 (6 bases). Germline V gives CDR1 MNHEY, CDR2 SMNVEV (reference sequence). Trimming took 6 bases from V and 10 from J, leaving 19 bases between them. The CDR3 consists of 14 residues. As DNA, the CDR3 is TGTGCCAGCAGGGGGACTGAAAGTAGGGGAGAGCAGTTCTTC. Protein: CASRGTESRGEQFF.

The genes are TRBV20-1 and TRBJ2-3, with unresolved D. The CDR3 has 13 amino acids. Germline V gene sequence: CDR1 DFQATT, CDR2 SNEGSKA (reference sequence). The V end lost 3 bases, the J end lost 0 bases, and 7 bases lay between the germline ends. The CDR3 spells CSASVGSTDTQYF. The CDR3 nucleotides are TGCAGTGCTAGTGTAGGAAGCACAGATACGCAGTATTTT.

The genes are TRBV6-6 and TRBJ1-1; no definite D call. Per the germline V gene, CDR1 is MNHNY and CDR2 is SVGAGI (reference sequence). V lost 0 bases and J lost 4, with 12 bases in between. This CDR3 comprises 15 residues. The CDR3 protein is CASSYSEGSVTEAFF. In nucleotides, the CDR3 is TGTGCCAGCAGTTACTCGGAGGGATCGGTCACTGAAGCTTTCTTT.

The chain joins TRBV5-1 to TRBJ2-1; 7 bases are shared with TRBD1. The CDR3 is 15 residues long. V was clipped by 4 bases and J by 1 base; unmatched bases: 5. Germline V gene sequence: CDR1 SGHRS, CDR2 YFSETQ. The CDR3 region is CASSRDRASYNEQFF. The CDR3 nucleotides read TGCGCCAGCAGCCGTGACAGGGCATCCTACAATGAGCAGTTCTTC.

This chain connects TRBV7-9 to TRBJ1-5; D is undetermined. Deletions cut 1 base from V and 4 bases from J, with 8 bases between. Germline CDR1 SEHNR, CDR2 FQNEAQ (reference sequence). This CDR3 is 14 amino acids long. CDR3 nucleotide sequence: TGTGCCAGCAGCTTAGATATGGGTAATCAGCCCCAGCATTTT. Translated: CASSLDMGNQPQHF.

Concerning this clonotype itself: A junction boundary mismatches the germline segment, possibly from a read error. The chain recombines TRBV9 with TRBJ2-7, with TRBD1 as a possible D gene (6 bases). Germline loops: CDR1 SGDLS, CDR2 YYNGEE. The CDR3 is 14 residues long. The DNA of the CDR3 is TGTGCCAGCAGCGCCCAGACAGGATCCTACGAGCAGTATTTC. Residues: CASSAQTGSYEQYF.

This clonotype came up once. V and J are TRBV5-1 and TRBJ1-4; 9 bases agree with TRBD1. Germline V CDR1 and CDR2: SGHRS, YFSETQ. Trimming cost V 3 bases and J 4 bases; bases outside gene matches: 7. The CDR3 spans 16 residues. CDR3 bases: TGCGCCAGCAGCTCCACAGGGGGCCCTTATAATGAAAAACTGTTTTTT. It specifies CASSSTGGPYNEKLFF.

This chain connects TRBV5-1 to TRBJ1-1, with no clear D. Germline V lookup: CDR1 SGHRS, CDR2 YFSETQ. The CDR3 has 14 residues. The V gene lost 2 bases and the J gene lost 1 base, with 9 bases spanning the gap. The CDR3 region is CASSFGKTNTEAFF. The CDR3 coding sequence is TGCGCCAGCAGCTTCGGCAAAACGAACACTGAAGCTTTCTTT.

The CDR3 DNA sequence: TGTGCCAGCAGTTTCGACAGGGCAGAGACCCAGTACTTC. It yields the protein CASSFDRAETQYF. The chain couples TRBV12-3 or TRBV12-4 to TRBJ2-5, with 7 bases identical to TRBD1. V gave up 3 bases and J gave up 4 bases; unmatched junction bases: 2. The CDR3 runs 13 residues.

The gene calls are TRBV7-2 and TRBJ2-7; 9 nucleotides agree with TRBD2. Germline CDR1 is SGHTA and CDR2 is FQGNSA. The V gene end was trimmed by 5 bases and the J gene end by 1 base; junction bases not matched to a gene: 3. The CDR3 has 14 residues. CDR3: CASSERGASYEQYF. CDR3 sequence (DNA): TGTGCCAGCAGCGAGCGGGGGGCTTCCTACGAGCAGTACTTC.

CDR3 in DNA: TGTGCCTGGAGAAAAGGGCGACTCTATGGCTACACCTTC. Its translation: CAWRKGRLYGYTF. The gene calls are TRBV30 and TRBJ1-2; no reliable D call. This CDR3 is 13 amino acids long. CDR1 and CDR2 (germline): GTSNPN, SVGIG (reference sequence). V lost 3 bases and J lost 4, with 12 bases in between.

This sequence joins TRBV30 and TRBJ2-7; no reliable D call. Germline assignment: CDR1 GTSNPN and CDR2 SVGIG (reference sequence). The V end was cut by 1 base, the J end by 12 bases, with 13 bases between. The CDR3 spans 11 residues. CDR3 residues: CAWSGEVSMYF. The CDR3 DNA follows: TGTGCCTGGAGTGGTGAAGTTAGTATGTACTTC.

V is TRBV12-3 or TRBV12-4 and J is TRBJ2-5, with D unclear. The V end lost 0 bases, the J end lost 2 bases, and 10 bases lay between the germline ends. The CDR3 length is 15 residues. CDR3 in amino acids: CASSLAGMGQETQYF. CDR3 sequence (DNA): TGTGCCAGCAGTTTAGCAGGGATGGGGCAAGAGACCCAGTACTTC.

This chain uses TRBV29-1 with TRBJ2-4, with D uncertain. The CDR3 has 12 residues. Trimming removed 7 bases at V and 10 bases at J, with 17 bases between. Germline V gene sequence: CDR1 SQVTM, CDR2 ANQGSEA. This CDR3 reads CSGGHAVGIQYF. The CDR3 nucleotides read TGCAGCGGCGGCCATGCGGTGGGGATTCAGTACTTC.

The chain joins TRBV30 to TRBJ2-6; D is ambiguous. Germline V gene lookup returns CDR1 GTSNPN and CDR2 SVGIG (reference sequence). Trimming stripped 0 bases from V and 4 bases from J, with 7 bases between. The length of the CDR3 is 14 residues. The CDR3 DNA sequence: TGTGCCTGGAGTGTAACTCGGGGGGCCAACGTCCTGACTTTC. Its protein is CAWSVTRGANVLTF.

V is TRBV9 and J is TRBJ1-2, with D unclear. V was shortened by 4 bases and J by 1 base, with 11 bases between the two germline ends. CDR1 and CDR2 (germline): SGDLS, YYNGEE. The CDR3 consists of 14 residues. CDR3 bases: TGTGCCAGCAGCCCCAGCGGTAATAACTATGGCTACACCTTC. It is translated as CASSPSGNNYGYTF.

The V gene is TRBV4-1, the J gene TRBJ2-1; TRBD2 agrees at 7 bases. The CDR3 extends over 15 amino acids. With 1 base clipped from V and 6 bases from J, the junction kept 6 bases outside the gene matches. Germline CDR1 reads MGHRA; CDR2 reads YSYEKL. This CDR3 reads CASSQGYKRGNEQFF. The CDR3 DNA sequence: TGCGCCAGCAGCCAAGGTTACAAGCGGGGCAATGAGCAGTTCTTC.